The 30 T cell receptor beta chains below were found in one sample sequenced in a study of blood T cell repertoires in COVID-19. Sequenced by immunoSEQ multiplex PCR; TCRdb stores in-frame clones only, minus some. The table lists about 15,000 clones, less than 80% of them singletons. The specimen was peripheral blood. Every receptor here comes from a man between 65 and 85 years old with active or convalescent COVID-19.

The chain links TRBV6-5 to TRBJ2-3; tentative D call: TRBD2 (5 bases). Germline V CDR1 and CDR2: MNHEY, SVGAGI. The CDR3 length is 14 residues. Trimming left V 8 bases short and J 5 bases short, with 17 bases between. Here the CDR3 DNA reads TGTGCCAGCCTGCAGAGGGAAGGAAGAGATACGCAGTATTTT. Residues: CASLQREGRDTQYF.

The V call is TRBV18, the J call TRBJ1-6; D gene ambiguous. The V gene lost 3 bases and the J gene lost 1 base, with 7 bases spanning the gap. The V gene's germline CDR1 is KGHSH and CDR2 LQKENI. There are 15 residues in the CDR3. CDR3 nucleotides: TGTGCCAGCTCACCTGTGGCTTCCTATAATTCACCCCTCCACTTT. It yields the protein CASSPVASYNSPLHF.

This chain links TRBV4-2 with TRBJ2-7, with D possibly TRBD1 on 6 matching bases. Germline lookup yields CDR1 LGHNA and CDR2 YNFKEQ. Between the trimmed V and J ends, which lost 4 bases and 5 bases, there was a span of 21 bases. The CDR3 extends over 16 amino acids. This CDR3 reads CASSPRGGGPADEQYF. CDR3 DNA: TGTGCCAGCAGCCCCCGGGGTGGGGGCCCCGCGGACGAGCAGTACTTC.

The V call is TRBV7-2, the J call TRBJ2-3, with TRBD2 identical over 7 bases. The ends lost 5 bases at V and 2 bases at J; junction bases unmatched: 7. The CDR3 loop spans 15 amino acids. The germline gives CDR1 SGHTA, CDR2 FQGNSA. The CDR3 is CASSPWTSNTDTQYF. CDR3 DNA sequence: TGTGCCAGCAGCCCTTGGACTAGTAACACAGATACGCAGTATTTT.

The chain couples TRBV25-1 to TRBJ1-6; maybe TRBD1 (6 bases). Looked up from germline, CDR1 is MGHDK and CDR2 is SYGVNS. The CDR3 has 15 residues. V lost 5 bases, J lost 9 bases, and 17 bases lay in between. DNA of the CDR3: TGTGCCAGCAGTTTAGTGGACAGATTTTCTTCACCCCTCCACTTT. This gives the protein CASSLVDRFSSPLHF.

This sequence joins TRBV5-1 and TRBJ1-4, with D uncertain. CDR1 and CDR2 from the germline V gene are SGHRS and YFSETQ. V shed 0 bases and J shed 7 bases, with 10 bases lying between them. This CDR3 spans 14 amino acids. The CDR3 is CASSLGAGSEKLFF. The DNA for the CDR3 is TGCGCCAGCAGCTTGGGGGCAGGTAGTGAAAAACTGTTTTTT.

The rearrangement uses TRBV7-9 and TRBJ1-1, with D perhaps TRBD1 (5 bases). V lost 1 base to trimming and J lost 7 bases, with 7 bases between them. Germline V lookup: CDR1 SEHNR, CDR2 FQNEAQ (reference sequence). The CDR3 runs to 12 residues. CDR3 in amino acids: CASSLGGYEAFF. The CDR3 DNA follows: TGTGCCAGCAGCTTAGGGGGCTATGAAGCTTTCTTT.

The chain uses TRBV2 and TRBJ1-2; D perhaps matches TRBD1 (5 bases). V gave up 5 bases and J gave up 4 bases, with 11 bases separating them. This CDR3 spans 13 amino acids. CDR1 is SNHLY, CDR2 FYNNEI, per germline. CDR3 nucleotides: TGTGCCAGCAGTTTGGGACTGCTCTATGGCTACACCTTC. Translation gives CASSLGLLYGYTF.

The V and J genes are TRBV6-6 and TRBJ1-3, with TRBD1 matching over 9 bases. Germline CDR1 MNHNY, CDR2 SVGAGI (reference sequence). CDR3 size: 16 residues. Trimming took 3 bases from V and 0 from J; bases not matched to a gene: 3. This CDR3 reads CASSYGTGPSGNTIYF. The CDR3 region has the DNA TGTGCCAGCAGTTATGGGACAGGGCCCTCTGGAAACACCATATATTTT.

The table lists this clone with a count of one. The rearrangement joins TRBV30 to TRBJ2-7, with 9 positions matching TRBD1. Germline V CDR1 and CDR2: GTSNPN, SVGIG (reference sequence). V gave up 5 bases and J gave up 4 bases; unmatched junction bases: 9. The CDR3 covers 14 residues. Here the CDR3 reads CAWGSDRGVYEQYF. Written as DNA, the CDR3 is TGTGCCTGGGGTTCCGACAGGGGGGTATACGAGCAGTACTTC.

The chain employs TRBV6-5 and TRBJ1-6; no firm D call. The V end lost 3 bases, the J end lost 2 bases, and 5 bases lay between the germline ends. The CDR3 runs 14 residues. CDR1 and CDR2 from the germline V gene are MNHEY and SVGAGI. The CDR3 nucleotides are TGTGCCAGCAGTTATTCCGCCTATAATTCACCCCTCCACTTT. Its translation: CASSYSAYNSPLHF.

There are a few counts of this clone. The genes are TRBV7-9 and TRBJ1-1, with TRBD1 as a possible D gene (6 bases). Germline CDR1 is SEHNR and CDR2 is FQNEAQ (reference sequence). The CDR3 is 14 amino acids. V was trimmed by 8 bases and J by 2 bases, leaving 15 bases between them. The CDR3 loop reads CASLLTGANTEAFF. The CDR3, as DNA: TGTGCCAGCCTCCTGACAGGAGCCAACACTGAAGCTTTCTTT.

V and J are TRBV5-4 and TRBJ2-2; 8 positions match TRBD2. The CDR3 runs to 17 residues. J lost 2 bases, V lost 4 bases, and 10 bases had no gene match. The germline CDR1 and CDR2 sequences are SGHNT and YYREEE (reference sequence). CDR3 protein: CASSPAVSGDNTGELFF. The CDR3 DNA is TGTGCCAGCAGCCCGGCAGTTAGCGGGGATAACACCGGGGAGCTGTTTTTT.

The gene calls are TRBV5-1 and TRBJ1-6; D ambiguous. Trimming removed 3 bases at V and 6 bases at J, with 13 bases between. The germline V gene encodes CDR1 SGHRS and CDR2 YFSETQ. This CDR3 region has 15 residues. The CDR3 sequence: CASSSSVSPNSPLHF. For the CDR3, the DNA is TGCGCCAGCAGCTCCTCGGTGAGCCCTAATTCACCCCTCCACTTT.

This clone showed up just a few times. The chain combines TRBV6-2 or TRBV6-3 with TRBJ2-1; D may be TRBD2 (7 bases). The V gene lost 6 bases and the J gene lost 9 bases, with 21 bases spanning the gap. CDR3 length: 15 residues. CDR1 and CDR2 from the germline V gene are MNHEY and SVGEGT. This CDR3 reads CASSLGLVRGGEQFF. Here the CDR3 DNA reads TGTGCCAGCAGCCTCGGACTAGTGAGGGGGGGTGAGCAGTTCTTC.

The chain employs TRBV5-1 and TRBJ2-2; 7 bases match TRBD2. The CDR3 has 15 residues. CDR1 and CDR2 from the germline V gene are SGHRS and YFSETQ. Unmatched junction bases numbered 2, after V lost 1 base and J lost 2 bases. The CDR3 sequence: CASSLRLANTGELFF. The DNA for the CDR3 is TGCGCCAGCAGCTTGAGACTAGCAAACACCGGGGAGCTGTTTTTT.

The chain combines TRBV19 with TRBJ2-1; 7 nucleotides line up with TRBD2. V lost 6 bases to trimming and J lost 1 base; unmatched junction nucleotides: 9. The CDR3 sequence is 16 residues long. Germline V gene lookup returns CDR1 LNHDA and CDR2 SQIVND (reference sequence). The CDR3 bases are TGTGCCAGTAGCCCCATCCTAGCGGCGTCCTACAATGAGCAGTTCTTC. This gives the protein CASSPILAASYNEQFF.

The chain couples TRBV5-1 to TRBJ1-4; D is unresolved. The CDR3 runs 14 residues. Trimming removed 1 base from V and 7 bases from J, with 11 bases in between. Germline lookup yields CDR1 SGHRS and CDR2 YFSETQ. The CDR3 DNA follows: TGCGCCAGCAGCTTGTCCCCGGAGGTTGAAAAACTGTTTTTT. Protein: CASSLSPEVEKLFF.

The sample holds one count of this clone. This chain's CDR3 is CASIPGYEETQYF. In DNA form, the CDR3 reads TGCGCCAGCATCCCGGGGTATGAAGAGACCCAGTACTTC. The chain links TRBV23-1 to TRBJ2-5; D perhaps matches TRBD2 (5 bases). TRBV23-1 falls under the ORF class, with uncertain function. This CDR3 comprises 13 residues. V lost 7 bases and J lost 3, with 12 bases in between.

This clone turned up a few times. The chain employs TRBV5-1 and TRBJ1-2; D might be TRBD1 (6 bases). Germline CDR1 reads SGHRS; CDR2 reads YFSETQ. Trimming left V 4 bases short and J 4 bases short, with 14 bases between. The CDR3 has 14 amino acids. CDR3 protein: CASSNLQGSYGYTF. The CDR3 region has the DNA TGCGCCAGCAGCAACCTTCAGGGGAGCTATGGCTACACCTTC.

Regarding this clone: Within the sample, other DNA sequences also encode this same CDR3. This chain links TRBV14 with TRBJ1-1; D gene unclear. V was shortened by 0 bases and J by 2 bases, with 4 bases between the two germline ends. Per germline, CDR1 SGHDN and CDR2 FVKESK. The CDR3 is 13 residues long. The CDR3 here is CASSQDQNTEAFF. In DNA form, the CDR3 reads TGTGCCAGCAGCCAAGACCAAAACACTGAAGCTTTCTTT.

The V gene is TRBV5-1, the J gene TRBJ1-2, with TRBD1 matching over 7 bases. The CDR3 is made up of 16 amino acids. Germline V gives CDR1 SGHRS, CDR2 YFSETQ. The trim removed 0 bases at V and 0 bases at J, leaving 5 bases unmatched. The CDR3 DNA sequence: TGCGCCAGCAGCTTGGATACAGGGGCGCCTAACTATGGCTACACCTTC. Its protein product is CASSLDTGAPNYGYTF. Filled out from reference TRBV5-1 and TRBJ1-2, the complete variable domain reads KAGVTQTPRYLIKTRGQQVTLSCSPISGHRSVSWYQQTPGQGLQFLFEYFSETQRNKGNFPGRFSGRQFSNSRSEMNVSTLELGDSALYLCASSLDTGAPNYGYTFGSGTRLTVV.

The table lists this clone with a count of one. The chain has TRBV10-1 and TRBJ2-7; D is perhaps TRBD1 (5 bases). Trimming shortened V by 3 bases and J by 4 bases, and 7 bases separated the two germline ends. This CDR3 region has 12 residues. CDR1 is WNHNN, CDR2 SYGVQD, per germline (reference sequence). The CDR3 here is CASSEAGYEQYF. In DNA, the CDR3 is TGCGCCAGCAGTGAAGCAGGGTACGAGCAGTACTTC.

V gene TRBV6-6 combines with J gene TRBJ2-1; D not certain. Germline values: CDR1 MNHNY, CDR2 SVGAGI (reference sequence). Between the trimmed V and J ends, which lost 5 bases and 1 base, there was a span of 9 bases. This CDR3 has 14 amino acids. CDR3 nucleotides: TGTGCCAGCAGTCAGCAGACTTCCTACAATGAGCAGTTCTTC. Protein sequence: CASSQQTSYNEQFF.

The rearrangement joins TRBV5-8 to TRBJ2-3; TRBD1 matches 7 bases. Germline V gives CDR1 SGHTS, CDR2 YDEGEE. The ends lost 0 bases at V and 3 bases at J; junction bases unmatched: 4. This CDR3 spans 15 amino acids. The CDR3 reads CASSLDRGLTDTQYF. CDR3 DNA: TGTGCCAGCAGCTTGGACAGGGGTCTTACAGATACGCAGTATTTT. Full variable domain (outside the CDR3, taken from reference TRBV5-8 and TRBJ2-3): EAGVTQSPTHLIKTRGQQATLRCSPISGHTSVYWYQQALGLGLQFLLWYDEGEERNRGNFPPRFSGRQFPNYSSELNVNALELEDSALYLCASSLDRGLTDTQYFGPGTRLTVL.

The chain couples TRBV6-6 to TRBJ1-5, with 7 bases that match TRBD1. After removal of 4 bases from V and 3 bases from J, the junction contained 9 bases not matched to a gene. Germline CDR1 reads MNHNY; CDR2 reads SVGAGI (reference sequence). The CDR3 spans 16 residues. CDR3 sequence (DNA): TGTGCCAGCAGTTCCCAATTAGGGGGCTTCAATCAGCCCCAGCATTTT. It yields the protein CASSSQLGGFNQPQHF.

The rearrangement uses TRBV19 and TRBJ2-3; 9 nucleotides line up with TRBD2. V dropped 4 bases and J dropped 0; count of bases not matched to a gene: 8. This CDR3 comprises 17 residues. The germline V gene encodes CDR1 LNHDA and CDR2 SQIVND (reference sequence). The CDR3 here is CASSTLSGGRSTDTQYF. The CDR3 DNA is TGTGCCAGTAGTACCCTTAGCGGGGGACGTAGCACAGATACGCAGTATTTT.

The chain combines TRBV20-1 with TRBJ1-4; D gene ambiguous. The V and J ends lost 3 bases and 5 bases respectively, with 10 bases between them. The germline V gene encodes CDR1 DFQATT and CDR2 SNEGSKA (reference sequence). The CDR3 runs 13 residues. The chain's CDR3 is CSASYGRNEKLFF. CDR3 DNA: TGCAGTGCTAGTTACGGGAGGAATGAAAAACTGTTTTTT.

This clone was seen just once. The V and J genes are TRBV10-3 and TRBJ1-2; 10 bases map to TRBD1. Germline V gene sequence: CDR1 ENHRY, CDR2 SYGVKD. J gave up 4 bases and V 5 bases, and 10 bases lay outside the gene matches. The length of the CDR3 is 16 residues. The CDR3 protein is CAISNSPGQGIYGYTF. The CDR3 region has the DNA TGTGCCATCAGTAACTCCCCGGGACAGGGGATCTATGGCTACACCTTC.

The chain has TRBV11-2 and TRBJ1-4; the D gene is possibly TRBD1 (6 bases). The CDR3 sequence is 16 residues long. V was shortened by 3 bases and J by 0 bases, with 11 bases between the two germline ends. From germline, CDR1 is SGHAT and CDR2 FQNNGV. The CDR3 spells CASSFRGIATNEKLFF. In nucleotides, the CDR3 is TGTGCCAGCAGCTTTAGGGGGATTGCAACTAATGAAAAACTGTTTTTT. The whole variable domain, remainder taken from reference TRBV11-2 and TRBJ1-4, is EAGVAQSPRYKIIEKRQSVAFWCNPISGHATLYWYQQILGQGPKLLIQFQNNGVVDDSQLPKDRFSAERLKGVDSTLKIQPAKLEDSAVYLCASSFRGIATNEKLFFGSGTQLSVL.